This T cell receptor (beta chain) derives from a study of OX40 agonist ivuxolimab in advanced cancers. Study overall: Each patient was given ivuxolimab into a vein every 2 weeks, at 0.01 to 10 mg/kg. Mean age about 60 years, range 23 to 79; around 80% male.

The CDR3 consists of 16 residues. Germline V gives CDR1 MNHEY, CDR2 SMNVEV (reference sequence). V was pared by 5 bases and J by 5 bases, with 8 bases of the junction left unmatched. Blood got drawn at baseline, again on cycle 4 day 1, and then on cycle 7 day 1. The method was immunoSEQ multiplex PCR; TCRdb's version includes in-frame clones alone and lacks a portion of them. This sample carries about 50,000 clones, approximately 90% of them seen once, and the ten largest clones take 14% to 15%. General study findings and limits: Dose levels from 0.1 to 3.0 mg/kg saw CD4+ and CD8+ blood T cells expand clonally by week 6.

In regard to this clone: Its antigen is currently unknown.

Sequences were derived from CD4+ or CD8+ T cells sorted from blood, sampled in a trial of the OX40 agonist ivuxolimab. The chain recombines TRBV27 with TRBJ2-3; the match to TRBD2 covers 12 bases. This receptor was obtained from an adult with an advanced solid tumor such as melanoma, head and neck, liver or kidney cancer. CDR3 bases: TGTGCCAGCAGTCCACGGACTAGCGGGGACGAAGATACGCAGTATTTT. Encoded protein: CASSPRTSGDEDTQYF.